These 17 T cell receptor beta chains were all obtained from the same sample, sequenced in a study of graft-versus-host responses after intestinal transplantation. Profiled with immunoSEQ multiplex PCR; TCRdb holds only in-frame clones, not every one. The data show under 65,000 clones, 90% to 95% seen once. Antigens of these TCRs are unknown. The material was unstimulated CD4+ T cells sorted from spleen or lymph node cells, obtained before transplant. The receptors come from a human donor who was the organ donor for an intestinal transplant.

Concerning this clone: A junction boundary mismatches the germline segment, possibly from a read error. The same CDR3 arises from other DNA sequences in this sample as well. V and J are TRBV5-1 and TRBJ2-2; TRBD1 matches 7 bases. This CDR3 is 16 amino acids long. The V gene's germline CDR1 is SGHRS and CDR2 YFSETQ. The CDR3 DNA reads TGCGCCAGCACCCGACAGGGTGGGGCGAACACCGGGGAGCTATTTTTT. Translation: CASTRQGGANTGELFF.

V gene TRBV5-4 combines with J gene TRBJ1-2; 7 bases are a match to TRBD1. CDR3 length: 14 residues. The V segment lost 4 bases and the J segment 3 bases; nucleotides outside the gene matches: 6. Germline CDR1 is SGHNT and CDR2 is YYREEE (reference sequence). CDR3 in DNA: TGTGCCAGCAGCCCGACAGGGATCGACTATGGCTACACCTTC. This gives the protein CASSPTGIDYGYTF.

J is TRBJ2-3 and V is TRBV7-2; no firm D call. V gave up 5 bases and J gave up 1 base, with 16 bases separating them. The CDR3 sequence is 16 residues long. Germline CDR1 SGHTA, CDR2 FQGNSA. DNA of the CDR3: TGTGCCAGCAGCCCCCTCCCTACCGCGGGCACAGATACGCAGTATTTT. Protein sequence: CASSPLPTAGTDTQYF. Drawing the rest from reference TRBV7-2 and TRBJ2-3, the complete variable domain is GAGVSQSPSNKVTEKGKDVELRCDPISGHTALYWYRQSLGQGLEFLIYFQGNSAPDKSGLPSDRFSAERTGGSVSTLTIQRTQQEDSAVYLCASSPLPTAGTDTQYFGPGTRLTVL.

The V gene is TRBV6-5, the J gene TRBJ2-3, with D possibly matching TRBD2 (5 bases). The germline gives CDR1 MNHEY, CDR2 SVGAGI. Trimming removed 0 bases at V and 2 bases at J, with 9 bases between. The CDR3 length is 15 residues. The CDR3 coding sequence is TGTGCCAGCAGTTACTCAGGACTGCACACAGATACGCAGTATTTT. This translates into CASSYSGLHTDTQYF.

This rearrangement joins TRBV19 to TRBJ1-1; D is unresolved. This CDR3 is built from 15 residues. The germline gives CDR1 LNHDA, CDR2 SQIVND (reference sequence). The V and J ends lost 1 base and 2 bases respectively, with 11 bases between them. CDR3 amino acids: CASSIARPSNTEAFF. The CDR3 DNA follows: TGTGCCAGTAGTATAGCCCGGCCTTCCAACACTGAAGCTTTCTTT.

This sequence joins TRBV27 and TRBJ2-3, with TRBD2 matching over 8 bases. Germline V lookup: CDR1 MNHEY, CDR2 SMNVEV (reference sequence). The CDR3 is 18 amino acids. The V segment lost 7 bases and the J segment 6 bases; nucleotides outside the gene matches: 21. For the CDR3, the DNA is TGTGCCAGCACCCCCCAGACAGGTTGGGGACTAGTCCCTGATACGCAGTATTTT. As protein: CASTPQTGWGLVPDTQYF.

About this clone: Germline is not matched at one junction end, which may reflect a read error. This chain connects TRBV5-1 to TRBJ2-2, with TRBD1 matching 7 bases. Germline lookup yields CDR1 SGHRS and CDR2 YFSETQ. The CDR3 spans 14 residues. The CDR3 reads CTSSSDRLAGELFF. CDR3 bases: TGCACCAGCAGCTCGGACAGGCTGGCCGGGGAGCTGTTTTTT.

The chain joins TRBV5-1 to TRBJ2-2; weak D call: TRBD2 (6 bases). This CDR3 contains 14 residues. Germline assignment: CDR1 SGHRS and CDR2 YFSETQ. The V gene lost 4 bases and the J gene lost 4 bases, with 11 bases spanning the gap. The CDR3 DNA is TGCGCCAGCAGCGGGGGACTGAGCACCGGGGAGCTGTTTTTT. Translated: CASSGGLSTGELFF.

The J gene is TRBJ2-3, the V gene TRBV7-9; D assignment may be TRBD1 or TRBD2 (7 bases each). Trimming cost V 5 bases and J 5 bases, with 23 bases left between them. The CDR3 runs to 17 residues. Germline loops: CDR1 SEHNR, CDR2 FQNEAQ (reference sequence). CDR3 bases: TGTGCCAGCAGCGGGTCCAGGGGGAGGGGGGAGAGAGATACGCAGTATTTT. This sequence encodes CASSGSRGRGERDTQYF.

The chain carries TRBV6-6 and TRBJ2-5; no clear D. Germline CDR1 is MNHNY and CDR2 is SVGAGI (reference sequence). Trimming left V 3 bases short and J 5 bases short, with 16 bases between. The CDR3 runs to 15 residues. This CDR3 reads CASSYGRPLGETQYF. The CDR3 coding sequence is TGTGCCAGCAGTTATGGCAGACCACTTGGGGAGACCCAGTACTTC.

This clone was detected once. J is TRBJ1-1 and V is TRBV5-1; a weak D match, TRBD1 (5 bases). The germline V gene has CDR1 SGHRS and CDR2 YFSETQ. CDR3 length equals 15 residues. V lost 0 bases to trimming and J lost 6 bases, with 15 bases between them. Written as DNA, the CDR3 is TGCGCCAGCAGCTTGGTTCTAGGGGCCGGGGCTGAAGCTTTCTTT. This encodes CASSLVLGAGAEAFF.

The chain carries TRBV2 and TRBJ2-7; D call uncertain. Germline V gene lookup returns CDR1 SNHLY and CDR2 FYNNEI. The V end was cut by 8 bases, the J end by 0 bases, with 14 bases between. CDR3 length: 14 amino acids. As DNA, the CDR3 is TGTGCCAGCCTAAGGACCCTAAGCTCCTACGAGCAGTACTTC. Translated, it gives CASLRTLSSYEQYF.

This clone was seen once. V gene TRBV5-6 combines with J gene TRBJ2-7, with D tentatively TRBD1 (5 bases). Trimming stripped 4 bases from V and 1 base from J, with 9 bases between. Germline V gene lookup returns CDR1 SGHDT and CDR2 YYEEEE. This CDR3 spans 13 amino acids. The CDR3, as DNA: TGTGCCAGCAGCACGGACACGTCCTACGAGCAGTACTTC. It codes for CASSTDTSYEQYF.

Written as DNA, the CDR3 is TGTGCCAGCAGCTCCATAAAACGAGAGACCCAGTACTTC. Translated: CASSSIKRETQYF. The chain links TRBV7-2 to TRBJ2-5; D unclear. The CDR3 sequence is 13 residues long. Trimming removed 4 bases from V and 4 bases from J, with 10 bases in between. Looked up from germline, CDR1 is SGHTA and CDR2 is FQGNSA.

The gene calls are TRBV9 and TRBJ2-1; D may be TRBD2 (6 bases). Germline loops: CDR1 SGDLS, CDR2 YYNGEE. This CDR3 comprises 16 residues. Trimming took 0 bases from V and 3 from J, leaving 13 bases between them. As DNA, the CDR3 is TGTGCCAGCAGCGTAGGTCTGCGGAGGGGCTACAATGAGCAGTTCTTC. It yields the protein CASSVGLRRGYNEQFF.

The chain links TRBV11-2 to TRBJ2-7; D gene uncertain. The CDR3 consists of 11 residues. Trimming cost V 2 bases and J 5 bases, with 4 bases left between them. Germline lookup yields CDR1 SGHAT and CDR2 FQNNGV. The CDR3 nucleotides read TGTGCCAGCAGCTTATGGGACGAGCAGTACTTC. Translating gives CASSLWDEQYF.

The chain combines TRBV30 with TRBJ2-7; D could derive from TRBD1 or TRBD2 (5 bases each). This CDR3 contains 11 residues. The V end lost 1 base, the J end lost 4 bases, and 5 bases lay between the germline ends. Looked up from germline, CDR1 is GTSNPN and CDR2 is SVGIG (reference sequence). The CDR3 reads CAWSGGYEQYF. The CDR3 nucleotides read TGTGCCTGGAGTGGGGGGTACGAGCAGTACTTC.